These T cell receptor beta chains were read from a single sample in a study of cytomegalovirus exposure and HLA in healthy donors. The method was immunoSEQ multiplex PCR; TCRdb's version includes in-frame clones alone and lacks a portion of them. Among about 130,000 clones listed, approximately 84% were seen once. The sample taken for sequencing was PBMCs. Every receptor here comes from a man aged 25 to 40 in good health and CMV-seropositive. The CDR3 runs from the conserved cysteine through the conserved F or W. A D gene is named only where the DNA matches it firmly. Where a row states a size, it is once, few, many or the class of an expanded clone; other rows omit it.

cdr3_nt: TGTGCCAGCAGCGCTCCGGGACTAGCGGGAGGGCCGAGGTCCTACAATGAGCAGTTCTTC
cdr3_aa: CASSAPGLAGGPRSYNEQFF
v_call: TRBV9
d_call: TRBD2
j_call: TRBJ2-1
clone_size: -

cdr3_nt: TGTGCCAGCAGTTTATCGGGACAGGGAGGTCGCAATGAGCAGTTCTTC
cdr3_aa: CASSLSGQGGRNEQFF
v_call: TRBV28
d_call: TRBD1
j_call: TRBJ2-1
clone_size: few

cdr3_nt: TGCGCCAGCAGCCAATCAGGCGATGGGGCCAGAGAGACCCAGTACTTC
cdr3_aa: CASSQSGDGARETQYF
v_call: TRBV4-1
d_call: -
j_call: TRBJ2-5
clone_size: -

cdr3_nt: TGTGCCAGCAGCTATCCGGGACAGGTTTCACCCCTCCACTTT
cdr3_aa: CASSYPGQVSPLHF
v_call: TRBV7-9
d_call: TRBD1
j_call: TRBJ1-6
clone_size: -

cdr3_nt: TGTGCCAGCAGCCCCGTCCCAGGGGCCTACGAGCAGTACTTC
cdr3_aa: CASSPVPGAYEQYF
v_call: TRBV9
d_call: -
j_call: TRBJ2-7
clone_size: -

cdr3_nt: TGTGCCAGCAGCTTATGGGACAGGGCAGATACGCAGTATTTT
cdr3_aa: CASSLWDRADTQYF
v_call: TRBV7-3
d_call: TRBD1
j_call: TRBJ2-3
clone_size: once

cdr3_nt: TGTGCCAGCTCACCACCCCAGACAGGACTCAGCAATCAGCCCCAGCATTTT
cdr3_aa: CASSPPQTGLSNQPQHF
v_call: TRBV18
d_call: -
j_call: TRBJ1-5
clone_size: -

cdr3_nt: TGCGCCAGCAGCCAAGATTCAGGGGGCCTCTATGGCTACACCTTC
cdr3_aa: CASSQDSGGLYGYTF
v_call: TRBV4-3
d_call: TRBD1
j_call: TRBJ1-2
clone_size: -

cdr3_nt: TGTGCCGGAGGGACTAGCGGGTCGAGGGAGTTCTTC
cdr3_aa: CAGGTSGSREFF
v_call: TRBV30
d_call: TRBD2
j_call: TRBJ2-1
clone_size: -

cdr3_nt: TGTGCCAGTAGTATAGACCCCAGAAAATACAATCAGCCCCAGCATTTT
cdr3_aa: CASSIDPRKYNQPQHF
v_call: TRBV19
d_call: -
j_call: TRBJ1-5
clone_size: -

cdr3_nt: TGTGCCAGCAGTAGCGGTAGGACCTCCGGGAGTGGCTACACCTTC
cdr3_aa: CASSSGRTSGSGYTF
v_call: TRBV10-3
d_call: -
j_call: TRBJ1-2
clone_size: many

cdr3_nt: TGTGCCAGCAGCTTAGAGGTGGACAGGGGTAGCAATCAGCCCCAGCATTTT
cdr3_aa: CASSLEVDRGSNQPQHF
v_call: TRBV7-8
d_call: TRBD1
j_call: TRBJ1-5
clone_size: -

cdr3_nt: TGTGCCAGCAGCTTTAGGGGTGAGTATAATGAGCAGTTCTTC
cdr3_aa: CASSFRGEYNEQFF
v_call: TRBV7-2
d_call: -
j_call: TRBJ2-1
clone_size: -

cdr3_nt: TGTGCCAGCAGCTCGTTAACTAGCGGGGCCGATGAGCAGTTCTTC
cdr3_aa: CASSSLTSGADEQFF
v_call: TRBV7-7
d_call: TRBD2
j_call: TRBJ2-1
clone_size: once

cdr3_nt: TGTGCCAGCAGCTTTACTGGTCTCTTCTATGGCTACACCTTC
cdr3_aa: CASSFTGLFYGYTF
v_call: TRBV5-6
d_call: -
j_call: TRBJ1-2
clone_size: few

cdr3_nt: TGTGCCAGCAGTTTGGCCAGGGTCTCCTACGAGCAGTACTTC
cdr3_aa: CASSLARVSYEQYF
v_call: TRBV6-5
d_call: -
j_call: TRBJ2-7
clone_size: -

cdr3_nt: TGTGCCAGCAGCCCCCCAGGGCGGGATACGCAGTATTTT
cdr3_aa: CASSPPGRDTQYF
v_call: TRBV7-6
d_call: -
j_call: TRBJ2-3
clone_size: once

cdr3_nt: TGTGCCAGCAGCTTAACGTCCGGGTCAAACTATGGCTACACCTTC
cdr3_aa: CASSLTSGSNYGYTF
v_call: TRBV7-3
d_call: -
j_call: TRBJ1-2
clone_size: -

cdr3_nt: TGTGCCAGTAGACTAACAGGGGGCGCTGAGCAGTTCTTC
cdr3_aa: CASRLTGGAEQFF
v_call: TRBV19
d_call: TRBD1
j_call: TRBJ2-1
clone_size: -

cdr3_nt: TGTGCCAGCAGCTTAGATCCCTTGGGGGGGGGAAGCTATGGCTACACCTTC
cdr3_aa: CASSLDPLGGGSYGYTF
v_call: TRBV7-2
d_call: -
j_call: TRBJ1-2
clone_size: -

cdr3_nt: TGTGCCAGTAGTATAGGGACAGTCGCTGGCTATGGCTACACCTTC
cdr3_aa: CASSIGTVAGYGYTF
v_call: TRBV19
d_call: -
j_call: TRBJ1-2
clone_size: -

cdr3_nt: TGTGCCAGCAGCTTACGGGGGGAGTCCTACAATGAGCAGTTCTTC
cdr3_aa: CASSLRGESYNEQFF
v_call: TRBV7-3
d_call: TRBD2
j_call: TRBJ2-1
clone_size: -

cdr3_nt: TGTGCCAGCAGCTTATTTGAGGGGGTGGGAGGCTACACCTTC
cdr3_aa: CASSLFEGVGGYTF
v_call: TRBV11-3
d_call: -
j_call: TRBJ1-2
clone_size: -

cdr3_nt: TGTGCCAGCAGCGTTACTAGCGGGAGGGACACAGATACGCAGTATTTT
cdr3_aa: CASSVTSGRDTDTQYF
v_call: TRBV9
d_call: TRBD2
j_call: TRBJ2-3
clone_size: -

cdr3_nt: TGTGCCAGTAGTATAGATTCTTACAGGGCGGTAAGTCAGCCCCAGCATTTT
cdr3_aa: CASSIDSYRAVSQPQHF
v_call: TRBV19
d_call: -
j_call: TRBJ1-5
clone_size: once

cdr3_nt: TGCGCCAGCAGTGAGTCGGGACAGGGGAGGGGGCAGTACTTC
cdr3_aa: CASSESGQGRGQYF
v_call: TRBV10-1
d_call: TRBD1
j_call: TRBJ2-7
clone_size: -